Described below is a single T cell receptor (beta chain) sequence and its context. The antigen is unknown. This specimen includes other DNA sequences encoding the same CDR3. The sample originates from a study of cytomegalovirus exposure and HLA in healthy donors. Study-level background: Most donors, roughly 77% of a few hundred genotyped, fell in the Caucasian-associated ancestry cluster.

General observations from the study: In a later analysis, TCR beta V- and J-gene trimming showed a link to a missense DCLRE1C variant. Later, an analysis showed that TCR beta chains associated with HLA were more clonally expanded than others that were equally common.

Amplification used 60 Vbeta primers and 13 Jbeta primers. TCRdb's copy holds only in-frame clones and misses some; the assay was immunoSEQ multiplex PCR. The table shows roughly 180,000 clones, with around 79% occurring only once. The clonotype originates from a girl aged 10 to 17 in good health and CMV-seropositive. Sequencing was carried out using PBMCs.

Here the CDR3 reads CASSDSRGDTQYF. DNA for the CDR3: TGTGCCAGCAGTGACTCCAGGGGAGATACGCAGTATTTT. The chain uses TRBV6-4 and TRBJ2-3; maybe TRBD1 (6 bases). Germline lookup yields CDR1 MRHNA and CDR2 SNTAGT. V lost 0 bases, J lost 5 bases, and 6 bases lay in between. The CDR3 spans 13 residues.